The entry below describes one TCR beta chain. Profiling relied on immunoSEQ multiplex PCR, and the TCRdb table lists in-frame clones only, not all of them. The sample includes approximately 86,000 clones, approximately 89% of them seen just once. The source of the sample is a study of control samples from healthy donors and cancer patients. Germline-derived CDR1 and CDR2 are SGHAT and FQNNGV. CDR3 length: 12 amino acids. Trimming left V 5 bases short and J 1 base short, with 5 bases between. V and J are TRBV11-2 and TRBJ2-5; D gene ambiguous. Input material: blood. This TCR derives from a man younger than 40 in good health. Here the CDR3 reads CASSRSQETQYF. CDR3 in DNA: TGTGCCAGCAGCCGGTCCCAAGAGACCCAGTACTTC.